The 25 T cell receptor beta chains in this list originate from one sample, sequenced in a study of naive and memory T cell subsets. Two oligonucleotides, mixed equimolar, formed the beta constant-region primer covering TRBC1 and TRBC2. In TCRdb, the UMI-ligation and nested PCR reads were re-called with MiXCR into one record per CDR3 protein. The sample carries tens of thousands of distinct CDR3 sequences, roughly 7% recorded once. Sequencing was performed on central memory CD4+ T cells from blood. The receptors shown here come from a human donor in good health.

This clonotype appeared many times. CDR3 nucleotides: TGCAGCGTTGGGGGGATGACAGGCTCCTACGAGCAGTACTTC. It is translated as CSVGGMTGSYEQYF. This chain connects TRBV29-1 to TRBJ2-7; tentatively, D is TRBD1 (6 bases). Germline CDR1 is SQVTM and CDR2 is ANQGSEA. V lost 4 bases to trimming and J lost 0 bases, with 13 bases between them. The CDR3 runs to 14 residues.

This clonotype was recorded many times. CDR3 sequence (DNA): TGTGCCAGCAGCTTAGACAAGGCCACTGAAGCTTTCTTT. The encoded protein is CASSLDKATEAFF. The genes are TRBV11-2 and TRBJ1-1; D gene uncertain. This CDR3 contains 13 residues. V was cut by 0 bases and J by 4 bases, with 6 bases left in between. Germline V gene data show CDR1 as SGHAT and CDR2 as FQNNGV. Together with reference TRBV11-2 and TRBJ1-1, the CDR3 gives the full variable domain: EAGVAQSPRYKIIEKRQSVAFWCNPISGHATLYWYQQILGQGPKLLIQFQNNGVVDDSQLPKDRFSAERLKGVDSTLKIQPAKLEDSAVYLCASSLDKATEAFFGQGTRLTVV.

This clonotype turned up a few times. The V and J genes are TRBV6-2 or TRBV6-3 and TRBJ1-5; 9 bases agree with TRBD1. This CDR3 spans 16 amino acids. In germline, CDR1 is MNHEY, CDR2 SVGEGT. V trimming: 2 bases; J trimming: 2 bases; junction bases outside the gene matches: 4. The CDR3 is CASSYGTGFGNQPQHF. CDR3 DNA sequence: TGTGCCAGCAGTTACGGGACAGGGTTTGGCAATCAGCCCCAGCATTTT.

The CDR3 sequence: CASSQGGAGLAGNEQFF. The CDR3 DNA follows: TGCGCCAGCAGCCAAGGTGGTGCGGGACTAGCTGGCAATGAGCAGTTCTTC. The J gene is TRBJ2-1, the V gene TRBV4-1; 9 nucleotides match TRBD2. The CDR3 has 17 residues. Germline V CDR1 and CDR2: MGHRA, YSYEKL. J gave up 6 bases and V 1 base, and 10 bases lay outside the gene matches.

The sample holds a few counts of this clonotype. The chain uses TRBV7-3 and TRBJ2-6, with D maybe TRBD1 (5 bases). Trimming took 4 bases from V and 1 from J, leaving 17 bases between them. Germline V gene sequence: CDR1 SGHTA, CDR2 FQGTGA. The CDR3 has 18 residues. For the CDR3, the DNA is TGTGCCAGCAGCTACAGGTCGGTCAGCTCTTCTGGGGCCAACGTCCTGACTTTC. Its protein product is CASSYRSVSSSGANVLTF.

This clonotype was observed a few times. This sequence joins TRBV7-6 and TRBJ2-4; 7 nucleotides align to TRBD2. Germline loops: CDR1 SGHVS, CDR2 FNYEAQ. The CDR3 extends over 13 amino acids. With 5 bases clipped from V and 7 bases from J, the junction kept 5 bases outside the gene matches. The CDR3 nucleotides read TGTGCCAGCAGCCACGTCGGGGGGAACATTCAGTACTTC. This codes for CASSHVGGNIQYF.

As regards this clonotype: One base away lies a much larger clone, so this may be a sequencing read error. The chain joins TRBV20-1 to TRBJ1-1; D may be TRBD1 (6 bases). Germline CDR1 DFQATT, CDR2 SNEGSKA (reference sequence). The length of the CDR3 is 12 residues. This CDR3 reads CSASQGRREVFF. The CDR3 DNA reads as TGCAGTGCTAGTCAGGGGAGGAGGGAAGTTTTCTTT.

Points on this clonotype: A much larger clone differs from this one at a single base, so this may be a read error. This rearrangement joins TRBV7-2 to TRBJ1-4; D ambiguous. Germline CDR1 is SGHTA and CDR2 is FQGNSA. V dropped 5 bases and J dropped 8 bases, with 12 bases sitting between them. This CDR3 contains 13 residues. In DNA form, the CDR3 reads TGTGCCAGCAGCGTGAGGTACCAGGAAAAACTGTTTTTT. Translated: CASSVRYQEKLFF. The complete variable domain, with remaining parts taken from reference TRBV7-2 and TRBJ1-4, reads GAGVSQSPSNKVTEKGKDVELRCDPISGHTALYWYRQSLGQGLEFLIYFQGNSAPDKSGLPSDRFSAERTGGSVSTLTIQRTQQEDSAVYLCASSVRYQEKLFFGSGTQLSVL.

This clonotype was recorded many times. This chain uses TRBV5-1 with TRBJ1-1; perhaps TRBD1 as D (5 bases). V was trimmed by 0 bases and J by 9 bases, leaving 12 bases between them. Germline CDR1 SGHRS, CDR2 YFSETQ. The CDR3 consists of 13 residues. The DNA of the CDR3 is TGCGCCAGCAGCTTGGACGGGACGACAAAAGCTTTCTTT. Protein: CASSLDGTTKAFF.

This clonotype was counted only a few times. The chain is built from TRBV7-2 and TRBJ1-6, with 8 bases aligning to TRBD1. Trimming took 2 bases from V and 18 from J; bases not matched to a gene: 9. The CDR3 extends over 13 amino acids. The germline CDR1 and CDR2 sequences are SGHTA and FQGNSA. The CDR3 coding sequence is TGTGCCAGCAGCTTAATGGAGGGGACAGGATCCCACTTT. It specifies CASSLMEGTGSHF.

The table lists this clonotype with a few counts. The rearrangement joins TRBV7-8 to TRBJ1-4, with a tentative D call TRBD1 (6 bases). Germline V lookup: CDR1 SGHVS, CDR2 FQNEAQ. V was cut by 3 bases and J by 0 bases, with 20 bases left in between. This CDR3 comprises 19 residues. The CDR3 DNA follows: TGTGCCAGCAGCTTGAGGGGGGGAGGAGGGGCGACAACTAATGAAAAACTGTTTTTT. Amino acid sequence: CASSLRGGGGATTNEKLFF.

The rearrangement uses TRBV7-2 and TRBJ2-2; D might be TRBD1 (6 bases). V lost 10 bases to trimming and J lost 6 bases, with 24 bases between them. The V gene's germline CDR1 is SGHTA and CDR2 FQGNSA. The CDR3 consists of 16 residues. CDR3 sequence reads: CATASRSGTTPGELFF. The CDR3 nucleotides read TGTGCCACAGCCTCCCGCTCCGGGACAACACCCGGGGAGCTGTTTTTT.

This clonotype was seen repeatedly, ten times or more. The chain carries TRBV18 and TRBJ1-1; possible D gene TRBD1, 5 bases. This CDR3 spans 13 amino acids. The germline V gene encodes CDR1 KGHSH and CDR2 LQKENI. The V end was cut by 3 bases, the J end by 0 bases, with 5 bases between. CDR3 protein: CASSPGLNTEAFF. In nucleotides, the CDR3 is TGTGCCAGCTCACCGGGACTGAACACTGAAGCTTTCTTT.

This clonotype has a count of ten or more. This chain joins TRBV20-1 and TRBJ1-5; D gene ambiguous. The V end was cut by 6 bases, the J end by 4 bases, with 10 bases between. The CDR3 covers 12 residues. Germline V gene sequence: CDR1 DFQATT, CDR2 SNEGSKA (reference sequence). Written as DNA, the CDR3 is TGCAGTGCCCGACCGATGAATCAGCCCCAGCATTTT. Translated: CSARPMNQPQHF.

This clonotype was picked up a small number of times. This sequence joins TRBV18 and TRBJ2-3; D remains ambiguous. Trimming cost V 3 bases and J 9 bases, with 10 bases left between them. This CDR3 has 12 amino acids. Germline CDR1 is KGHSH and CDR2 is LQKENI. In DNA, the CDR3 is TGTGCCAGCTCACCGCCCCTACGAACGCAGTATTTT. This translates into CASSPPLRTQYF.

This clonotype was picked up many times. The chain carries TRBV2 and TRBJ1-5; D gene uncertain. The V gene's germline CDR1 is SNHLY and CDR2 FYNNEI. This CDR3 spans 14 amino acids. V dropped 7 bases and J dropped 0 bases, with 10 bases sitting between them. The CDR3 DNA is TGTGCCAGCACGAGACGTAATAGCAATCAGCCCCAGCATTTT. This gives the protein CASTRRNSNQPQHF.

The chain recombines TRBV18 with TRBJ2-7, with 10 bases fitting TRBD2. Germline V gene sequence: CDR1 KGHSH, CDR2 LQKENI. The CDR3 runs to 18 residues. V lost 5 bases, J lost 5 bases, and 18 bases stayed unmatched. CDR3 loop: CASSAGGPAGGPIHEQYF. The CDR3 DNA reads TGTGCCAGCTCAGCCGGGGGCCCAGCGGGAGGGCCGATCCACGAGCAGTACTTC.

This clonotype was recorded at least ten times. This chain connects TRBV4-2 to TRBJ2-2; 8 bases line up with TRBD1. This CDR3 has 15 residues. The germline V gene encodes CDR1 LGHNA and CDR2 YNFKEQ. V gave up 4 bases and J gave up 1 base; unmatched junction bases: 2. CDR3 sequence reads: CASSPTGVNTGELFF. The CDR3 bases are TGTGCCAGCAGCCCGACAGGGGTGAACACCGGGGAGCTGTTTTTT.

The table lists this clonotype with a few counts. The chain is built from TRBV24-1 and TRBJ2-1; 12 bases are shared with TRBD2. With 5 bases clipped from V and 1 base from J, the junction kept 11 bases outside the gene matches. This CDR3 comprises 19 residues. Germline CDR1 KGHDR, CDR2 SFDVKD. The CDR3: CATSALTSGRGVSYNEQFF. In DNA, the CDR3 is TGTGCCACCAGTGCCCTGACTAGCGGGAGAGGGGTTTCCTACAATGAGCAGTTCTTC.

CDR3 residues: CASSLHLLRTQHSNQPQHF. CDR3 sequence (DNA): TGTGCCAGCAGCTTGCATCTACTCCGGACCCAGCATAGCAATCAGCCCCAGCATTTT. This chain links TRBV5-4 with TRBJ1-5; D call uncertain. Germline loops: CDR1 SGHNT, CDR2 YYREEE (reference sequence). With 1 base removed from V and 0 bases from J, the gap between germline ends came to 20 bases. The CDR3 contains 19 residues.

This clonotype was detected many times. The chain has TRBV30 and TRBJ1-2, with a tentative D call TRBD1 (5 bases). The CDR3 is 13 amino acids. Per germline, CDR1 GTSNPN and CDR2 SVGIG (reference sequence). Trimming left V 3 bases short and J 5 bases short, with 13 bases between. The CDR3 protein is CAWRVRTQYGYTF. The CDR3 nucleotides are TGTGCCTGGAGAGTGCGGACACAATATGGCTACACCTTC.

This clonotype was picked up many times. CDR3 in amino acids: CASSRVGTPIGEQYF. The CDR3 region has the DNA TGTGCCAGCAGTCGGGTGGGAACCCCGATAGGGGAGCAGTACTTC. The chain couples TRBV2 to TRBJ2-7; no definite D call. Germline CDR1 reads SNHLY; CDR2 reads FYNNEI. V gave up 5 bases and J gave up 7 bases, with 21 bases separating them. CDR3 length: 15 residues.

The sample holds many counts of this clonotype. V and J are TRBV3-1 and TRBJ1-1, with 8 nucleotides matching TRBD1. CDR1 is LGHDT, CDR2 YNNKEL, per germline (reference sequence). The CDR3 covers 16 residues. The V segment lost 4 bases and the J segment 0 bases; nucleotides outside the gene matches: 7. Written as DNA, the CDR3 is TGTGCCAGCAGCCGGGGGACAGGATCGATGAACACTGAAGCTTTCTTT. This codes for CASSRGTGSMNTEAFF.

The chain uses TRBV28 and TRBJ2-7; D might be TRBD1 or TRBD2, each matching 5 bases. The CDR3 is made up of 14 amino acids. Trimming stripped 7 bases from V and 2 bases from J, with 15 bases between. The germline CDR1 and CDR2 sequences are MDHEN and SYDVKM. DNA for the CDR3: TGTGCCAGCACCTCCTGGCAGGGAGCCTACGAGCAGTACTTC. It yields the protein CASTSWQGAYEQYF.

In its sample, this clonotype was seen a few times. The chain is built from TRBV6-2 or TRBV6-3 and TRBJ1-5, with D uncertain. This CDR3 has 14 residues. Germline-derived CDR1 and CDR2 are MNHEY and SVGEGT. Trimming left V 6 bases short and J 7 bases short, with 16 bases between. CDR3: CASRPDLIVQPQHF. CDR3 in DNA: TGTGCCAGCAGACCCGACTTAATTGTACAGCCCCAGCATTTT.